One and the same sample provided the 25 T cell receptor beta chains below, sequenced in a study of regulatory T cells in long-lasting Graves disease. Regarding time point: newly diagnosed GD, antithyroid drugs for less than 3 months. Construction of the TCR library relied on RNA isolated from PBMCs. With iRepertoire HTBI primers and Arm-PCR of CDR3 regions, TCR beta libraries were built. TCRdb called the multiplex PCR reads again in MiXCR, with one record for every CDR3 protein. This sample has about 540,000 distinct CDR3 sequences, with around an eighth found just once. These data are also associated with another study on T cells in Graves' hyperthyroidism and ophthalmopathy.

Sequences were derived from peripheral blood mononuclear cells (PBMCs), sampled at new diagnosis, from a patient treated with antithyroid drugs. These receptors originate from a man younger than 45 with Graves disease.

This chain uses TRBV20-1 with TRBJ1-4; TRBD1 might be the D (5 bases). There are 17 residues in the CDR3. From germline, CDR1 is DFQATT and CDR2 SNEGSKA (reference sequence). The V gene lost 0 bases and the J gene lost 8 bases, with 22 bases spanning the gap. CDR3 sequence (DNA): TGCAGTGCTAGAGATAGCCTATTCGGACCCCAGGGCGAAAAACTGTTTTTT. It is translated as CSARDSLFGPQGEKLFF.

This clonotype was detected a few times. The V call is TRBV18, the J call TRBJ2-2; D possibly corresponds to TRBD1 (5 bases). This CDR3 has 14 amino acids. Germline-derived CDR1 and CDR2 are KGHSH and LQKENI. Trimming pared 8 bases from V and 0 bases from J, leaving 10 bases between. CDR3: CASAQEANTGELFF. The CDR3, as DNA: TGTGCCAGCGCACAGGAAGCGAACACCGGGGAGCTGTTTTTT. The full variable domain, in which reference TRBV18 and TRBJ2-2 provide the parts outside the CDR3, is NAGVMQNPRHLVRRRGQEARLRCSPMKGHSHVYWYRQLPEEGLKFMVYLQKENIIDESGMPKERFSAEFPKEGPSILRIQQVVRGDSAAYFCASAQEANTGELFFGEGSRLTVL.

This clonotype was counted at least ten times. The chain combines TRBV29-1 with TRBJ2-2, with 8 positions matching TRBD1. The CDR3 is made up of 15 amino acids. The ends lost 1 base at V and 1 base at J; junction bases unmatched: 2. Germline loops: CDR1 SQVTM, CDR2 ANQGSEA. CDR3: CSVEVTGVNTGELFF. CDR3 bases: TGCAGCGTTGAAGTGACAGGGGTGAACACCGGGGAGCTGTTTTTT.

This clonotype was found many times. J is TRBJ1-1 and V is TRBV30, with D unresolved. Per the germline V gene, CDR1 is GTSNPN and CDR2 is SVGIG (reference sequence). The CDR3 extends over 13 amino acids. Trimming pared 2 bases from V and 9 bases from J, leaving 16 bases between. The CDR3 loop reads CAWSPREGLKAFF. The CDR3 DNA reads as TGTGCCTGGAGTCCTAGGGAGGGTCTCAAAGCTTTCTTT. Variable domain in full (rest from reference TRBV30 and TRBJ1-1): SQTIHQWPATLVQPVGSPLSLECTVEGTSNPNLYWYRQAAGRGLQLLFYSVGIGQISSEVPQNLSASRPQDRQFILSSKKLLLSDSGFYLCAWSPREGLKAFFGQGTRLTVV.

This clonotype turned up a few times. Here the CDR3 reads CASSQKGLANNIQYF. The CDR3 bases are TGTGCCAGCAGCCAAAAGGGACTAGCAAACAACATTCAGTACTTC. The chain couples TRBV3-1 to TRBJ2-4, with 9 bases lining up with TRBD2. Per germline, CDR1 LGHDT and CDR2 YNNKEL (reference sequence). The V and J ends lost 2 bases and 7 bases, in that order; junction bases with no gene match: 6. CDR3 length: 15 amino acids.

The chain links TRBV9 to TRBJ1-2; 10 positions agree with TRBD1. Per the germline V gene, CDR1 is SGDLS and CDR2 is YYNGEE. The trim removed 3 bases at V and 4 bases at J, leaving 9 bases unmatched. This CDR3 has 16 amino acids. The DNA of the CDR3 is TGTGCCAGCAGCGCGACCGGGACAGGGGAAGGCTATGGCTACACCTTC. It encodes CASSATGTGEGYGYTF.

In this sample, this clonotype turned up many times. The CDR3 sequence is CSADAQLYNEQFF. In DNA, the CDR3 is TGCAGTGCTGACGCCCAGCTGTACAATGAGCAGTTCTTC. This rearrangement joins TRBV20-1 to TRBJ2-1; D remains ambiguous. The CDR3 loop spans 13 amino acids. Germline V lookup: CDR1 DFQATT, CDR2 SNEGSKA (reference sequence). The V end was cut by 5 bases, the J end by 4 bases, with 12 bases between.

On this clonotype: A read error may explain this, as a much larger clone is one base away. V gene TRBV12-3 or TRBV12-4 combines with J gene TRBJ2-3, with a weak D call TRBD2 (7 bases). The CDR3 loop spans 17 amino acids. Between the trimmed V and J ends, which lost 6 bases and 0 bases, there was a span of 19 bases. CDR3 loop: CASRGGGTRESTDTQYF. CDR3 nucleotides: TGTGCCAGCAGGGGGGGGGGGACACGCGAAAGCACAGATACGCAGTATTTT.

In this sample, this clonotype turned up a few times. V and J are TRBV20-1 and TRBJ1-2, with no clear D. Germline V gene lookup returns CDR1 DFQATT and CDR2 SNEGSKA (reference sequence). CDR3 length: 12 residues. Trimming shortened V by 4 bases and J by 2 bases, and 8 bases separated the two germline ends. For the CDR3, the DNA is TGCAGTGCTACCAGGCCCAACTATGGCTACACCTTC. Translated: CSATRPNYGYTF.

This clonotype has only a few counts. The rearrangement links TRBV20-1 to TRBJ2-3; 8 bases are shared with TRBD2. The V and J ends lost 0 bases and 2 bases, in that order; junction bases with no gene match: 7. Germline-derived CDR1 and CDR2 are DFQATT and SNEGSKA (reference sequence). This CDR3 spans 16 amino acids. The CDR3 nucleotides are TGCAGTGCTAGAGATTTGGAGCGGGAGATCACAGATACGCAGTATTTT. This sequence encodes CSARDLEREITDTQYF.

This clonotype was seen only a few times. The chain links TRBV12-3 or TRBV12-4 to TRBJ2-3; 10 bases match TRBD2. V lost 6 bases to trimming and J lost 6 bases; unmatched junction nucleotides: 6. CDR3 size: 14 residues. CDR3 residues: CASSLAGVWDTQYF. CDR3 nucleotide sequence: TGTGCCAGCAGCCTAGCGGGAGTTTGGGATACGCAGTATTTT.

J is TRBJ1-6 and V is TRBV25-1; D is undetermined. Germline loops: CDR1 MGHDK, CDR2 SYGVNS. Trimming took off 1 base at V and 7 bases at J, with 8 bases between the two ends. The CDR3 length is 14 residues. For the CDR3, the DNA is TGTGCCAGCAGTGAATTGAGGGTAAATTCACCCCTCCACTTT. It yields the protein CASSELRVNSPLHF.

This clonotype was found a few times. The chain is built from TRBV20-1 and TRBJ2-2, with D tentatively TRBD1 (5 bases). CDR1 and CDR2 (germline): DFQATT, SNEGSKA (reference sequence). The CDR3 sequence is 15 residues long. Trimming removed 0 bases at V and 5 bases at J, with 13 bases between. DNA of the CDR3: TGCAGTGCTAGAGATCCGCAGGGTCGGACCGGGGAGCTGTTTTTT. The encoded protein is CSARDPQGRTGELFF.

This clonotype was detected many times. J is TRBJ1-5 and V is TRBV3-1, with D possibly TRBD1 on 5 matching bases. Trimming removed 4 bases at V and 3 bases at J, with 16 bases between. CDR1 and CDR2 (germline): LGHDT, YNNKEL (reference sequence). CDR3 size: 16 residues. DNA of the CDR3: TGTGCCAGCAGCCCCACCAGGGCAAGTAACAATCAGCCCCAGCATTTT. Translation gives CASSPTRASNNQPQHF.

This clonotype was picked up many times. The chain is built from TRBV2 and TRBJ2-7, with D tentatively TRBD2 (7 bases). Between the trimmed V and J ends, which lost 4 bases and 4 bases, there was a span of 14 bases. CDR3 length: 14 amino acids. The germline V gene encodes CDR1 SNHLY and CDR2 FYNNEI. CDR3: CASSGGGGRYEQYF. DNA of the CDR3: TGTGCCAGCAGTGGAGGGGGAGGGCGATACGAGCAGTACTTC.

CDR3 DNA: TGTGCCAGCAGCCGTAGTCTGGGCGGGTCTGAGCAGTTCTTC. This translates into CASSRSLGGSEQFF. V usage is TRBV7-7 and J usage is TRBJ2-1; D may be TRBD2 (5 bases). CDR1 is SSHAT and CDR2 is FNYEAQ in the germline V gene (reference sequence). The CDR3 runs to 14 residues. V lost 5 bases to trimming and J lost 9 bases, with 17 bases between them.

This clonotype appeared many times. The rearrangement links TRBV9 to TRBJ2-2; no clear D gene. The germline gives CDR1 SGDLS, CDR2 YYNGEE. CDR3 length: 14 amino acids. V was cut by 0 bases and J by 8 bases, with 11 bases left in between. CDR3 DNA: TGTGCCAGCAGCGTAGACGTGAGGAGTGGGGAGCTGTTTTTT. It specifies CASSVDVRSGELFF.

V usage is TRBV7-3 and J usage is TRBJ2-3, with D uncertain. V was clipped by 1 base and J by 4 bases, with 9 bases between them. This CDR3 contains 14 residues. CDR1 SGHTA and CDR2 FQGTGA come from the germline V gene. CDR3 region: CASSLRASPDTQYF. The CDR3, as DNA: TGTGCCAGCAGCTTAAGGGCGTCCCCAGATACGCAGTATTTT.

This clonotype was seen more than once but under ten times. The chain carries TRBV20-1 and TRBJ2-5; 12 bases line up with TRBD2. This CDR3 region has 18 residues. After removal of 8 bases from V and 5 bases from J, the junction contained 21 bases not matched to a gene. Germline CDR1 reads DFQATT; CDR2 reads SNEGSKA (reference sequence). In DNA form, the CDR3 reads TGCAGTCCCGTAGTGCCACTAGCGGGAGGAACGGTTGGGGAGACCCAGTACTTC. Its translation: CSPVVPLAGGTVGETQYF.

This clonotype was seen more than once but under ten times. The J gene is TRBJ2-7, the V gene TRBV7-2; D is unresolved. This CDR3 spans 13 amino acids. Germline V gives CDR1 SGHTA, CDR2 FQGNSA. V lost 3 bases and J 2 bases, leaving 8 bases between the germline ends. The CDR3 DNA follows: TGTGCCAGCAGCTTCGGGTACGCCTACGAGCAGTACTTC. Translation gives CASSFGYAYEQYF.

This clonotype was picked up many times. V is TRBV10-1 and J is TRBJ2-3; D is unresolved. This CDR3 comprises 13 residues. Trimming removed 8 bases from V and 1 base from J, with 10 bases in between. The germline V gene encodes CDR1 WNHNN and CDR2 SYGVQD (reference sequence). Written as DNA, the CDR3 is TGCGCCAGCGCGATCGGACGCACAGATACGCAGTATTTT. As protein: CASAIGRTDTQYF.

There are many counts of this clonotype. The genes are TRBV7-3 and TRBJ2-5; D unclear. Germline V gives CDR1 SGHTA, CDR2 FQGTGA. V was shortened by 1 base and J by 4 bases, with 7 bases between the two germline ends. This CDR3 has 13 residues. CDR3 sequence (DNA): TGTGCCAGCAGCTTAAGTTATGGAGAGACCCAGTACTTC. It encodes CASSLSYGETQYF.

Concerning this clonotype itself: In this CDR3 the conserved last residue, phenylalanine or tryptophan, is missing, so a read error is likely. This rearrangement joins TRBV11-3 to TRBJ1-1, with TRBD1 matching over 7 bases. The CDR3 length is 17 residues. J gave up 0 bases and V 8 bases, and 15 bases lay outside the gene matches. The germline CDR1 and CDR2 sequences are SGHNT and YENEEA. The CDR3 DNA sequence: TGTGCCAGCTCACCACGATTGGGAACAGGGGTGAACACTGAAGCTTTCTCT. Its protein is CASSPRLGTGVNTEAFS.

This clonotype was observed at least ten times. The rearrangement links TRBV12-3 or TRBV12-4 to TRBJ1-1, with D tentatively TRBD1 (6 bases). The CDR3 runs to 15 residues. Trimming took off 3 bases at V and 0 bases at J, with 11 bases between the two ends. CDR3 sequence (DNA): TGTGCCAGCAGTTTCTTGGGGGCTGTGAACACTGAAGCTTTCTTT. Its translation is CASSFLGAVNTEAFF.

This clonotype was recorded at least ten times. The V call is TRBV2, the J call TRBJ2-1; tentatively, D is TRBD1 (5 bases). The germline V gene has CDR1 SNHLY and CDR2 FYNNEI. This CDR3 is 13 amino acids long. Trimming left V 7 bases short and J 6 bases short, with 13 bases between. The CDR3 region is CASTETEINEQFF. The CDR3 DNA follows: TGTGCCAGCACCGAGACAGAGATCAATGAGCAGTTCTTC. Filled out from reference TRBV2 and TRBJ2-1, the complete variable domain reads EPEVTQTPSHQVTQMGQEVILRCVPISNHLYFYWYRQILGQKVEFLVSFYNNEISEKSEIFDDQFSVERPDGSNFTLKIRSTKLEDSAMYFCASTETEINEQFFGPGTRLTVL.